One and the same sample provided the 9 T cell receptor beta chains below, sequenced in a study of long-term antiretroviral therapy in people with HIV. Version v3.0 of the immunoSEQ assay was performed at survey level. Generated by immunoSEQ multiplex PCR, the TCRdb table keeps only in-frame clones and is missing some. The sample has 30,000 to 40,000 clones; about 76% are singletons. The sequences come from unsorted PBMCs, collected 1.9 years after starting antiretroviral therapy. The receptors were sampled from a man aged 18 to 35 with HIV.

The genes are TRBV9 and TRBJ2-6; D is uncertain. V was pared by 3 bases and J by 0 bases, with 7 bases between. The V gene's germline CDR1 is SGDLS and CDR2 YYNGEE. This CDR3 spans 15 amino acids. The DNA of the CDR3 is TGTGCCAGCAGCGCACTAAGCTCTGGGGCCAACGTCCTGACTTTC. It encodes CASSALSSGANVLTF. The full variable domain, its missing parts supplied by reference TRBV9 and TRBJ2-6, is DSGVTQTPKHLITATGQRVTLRCSPRSGDLSVYWYQQSLDQGLQFLIQYYNGEERAKGNILERFSAQQFPDLHSELNLSSLELGDSALYFCASSALSSGANVLTFGAGSRLTVL.

This clone showed up just a few times. The gene calls are TRBV6-1 and TRBJ1-1; 8 positions agree with TRBD1. V was pared by 1 base and J by 5 bases, with 6 bases of the junction left unmatched. The CDR3 runs to 15 residues. In germline, CDR1 is MNHNS, CDR2 SASEGT. The CDR3 spells CASSEDPGGVTEAFF. The CDR3 DNA follows: TGTGCCAGCAGTGAAGACCCAGGGGGCGTTACTGAAGCTTTCTTT.

The rearrangement joins TRBV9 to TRBJ1-1, with D unresolved. The CDR3 runs to 14 residues. The germline V gene encodes CDR1 SGDLS and CDR2 YYNGEE. V was trimmed by 7 bases and J by 0 bases, leaving 13 bases between them. CDR3 loop: CASSYGVLNTEAFF. For the CDR3, the DNA is TGTGCCAGCTCCTACGGGGTTCTGAACACTGAAGCTTTCTTT.

CDR3 nucleotide sequence: TGTGCCAGCACGGAAGGCCAGTGGGGGGACACCATATATTTT. It is translated as CASTEGQWGDTIYF. This rearrangement joins TRBV9 to TRBJ1-3, with D tentatively TRBD1 (5 bases). Germline V lookup: CDR1 SGDLS, CDR2 YYNGEE. The CDR3 totals 14 residues. With 6 bases removed from V and 8 bases from J, the gap between germline ends came to 18 bases.

The V gene is TRBV4-1, the J gene TRBJ2-5; D is perhaps TRBD2 (6 bases). Germline lookup yields CDR1 MGHRA and CDR2 YSYEKL. The CDR3 spans 15 residues. The ends were cut back, 7 bases at V and 5 bases at J, with 20 bases in the middle. As DNA, the CDR3 is TGCGCCAGCACCCCTTTCGAGCTTGGAGGGGAGACCCAGTACTTC. Translated: CASTPFELGGETQYF.

This chain uses TRBV10-2 with TRBJ1-2; a possible D gene is TRBD1 (6 bases). Germline CDR1 and CDR2: WSHSY and SAAADI. Trimming took 7 bases from V and 4 from J, leaving 16 bases between them. The CDR3 covers 14 residues. The CDR3 sequence is CASNKDQGSYGYTF. Written as DNA, the CDR3 is TGCGCCAGCAATAAGGATCAGGGGAGCTATGGCTACACCTTC.

The chain is built from TRBV7-8 and TRBJ1-1; D possibly corresponds to TRBD1 (6 bases). The CDR3 is 15 residues long. Germline-derived CDR1 and CDR2 are SGHVS and FQNEAQ. The V and J ends lost 1 base and 0 bases respectively, with 9 bases between them. CDR3 nucleotide sequence: TGTGCCAGCAGCTTAGTGGGGACAATGAACACTGAAGCTTTCTTT. Encoded protein: CASSLVGTMNTEAFF.

The chain joins TRBV6-6 to TRBJ1-2; 8 bases match TRBD1. The J segment lost 4 bases and the V segment lost 2 bases, leaving 3 bases of the junction unmatched. CDR1 and CDR2 from the germline V gene are MNHNY and SVGAGI (reference sequence). This CDR3 has 14 amino acids. As DNA, the CDR3 is TGTGCCAGCAGTTACGGGGGACAGGTCTATGGCTACACCTTC. This sequence encodes CASSYGGQVYGYTF.

This sequence joins TRBV9 and TRBJ2-6; D call uncertain. Trimming took off 6 bases at V and 1 base at J, with 2 bases between the two ends. The length of the CDR3 is 12 residues. Germline V gene sequence: CDR1 SGDLS, CDR2 YYNGEE. The CDR3 nucleotides are TGTGCCAGCACATCTGGGGCCAACGTCCTGACTTTC. It translates to CASTSGANVLTF.